This TCR beta chain was obtained from a study of blood T cell repertoires in COVID-19. Per the study methods: Reference gene primer amplification gave nucleated cell count estimates. Profiling relied on immunoSEQ multiplex PCR, and the TCRdb table lists in-frame clones only, not all of them. V and J calls and clone size are copied from that table; D and trimming were computed from the DNA. The table has 110,000 or so clones, roughly nine tenths seen once; the top ten hold approximately 8%. The CDR3 spans 16 residues. The ends lost 7 bases at V and 2 bases at J; junction bases unmatched: 9. Germline-derived CDR1 and CDR2 are MDHEN and SYDVKM.

Sequencing input: peripheral blood. The clonotype was recovered from a man between 65 and 85 years old who had recovered from COVID-19. This chain connects TRBV28 to TRBJ1-2; TRBD1 aligns across 11 bases. The CDR3 loop is CASIRTGGAGNYGYTF. The CDR3 DNA is TGTGCCAGCATCAGGACAGGGGGCGCAGGGAACTATGGCTACACCTTC.